This TCR beta chain derives from a study of Graves' ophthalmopathy and Graves' hyperthyroidism. This clonotype was found once. Ophthalmopathy was moderately-to-severely active, CAS at least 3, NOSPECS at least 4, lasting under 3 months. None of the included patients had other autoimmune diseases, uncontrolled infections, pregnancy or lactation, as these led to exclusion. Out of about 9.3 ml of fresh peripheral blood, PBMCs were obtained. Amplifying from RNA transcripts, the study obtained TCR beta CDR3 regions. A first-round RT-PCR used HTBI primers, followed by a second-round multiplex PCR. TCRdb fed the multiplex PCR reads into MiXCR, producing one record per CDR3 protein. The sample has 600,000 to 700,000 distinct CDR3 sequences, more than 40% seen once. This CDR3 has 18 residues. The germline CDR1 and CDR2 sequences are LNHDA and SQIVND (reference sequence). V shed 4 bases, J shed 6 bases, and the junction held 15 bases outside the gene matches.

This clonotype originated in an adult man with Graves' ophthalmopathy. Sequencing used peripheral blood. The J gene is TRBJ2-2, the V gene TRBV19; TRBD2 matches 9 bases. Written as DNA, the CDR3 is TGTGCCAGTAGTACAGAACCGCTTGGACTAGCGAGGGCCGGGGAGCTGTTTTTT. Amino acid sequence: CASSTEPLGLARAGELFF.